Each of the 14 T cell receptor beta chains below was sequenced from the same sample in a study of metastatic and nonmetastatic thyroid tumors. No treatment of any kind had been given to any patient before thyroid surgery. TCRdb reprocessed the PCR reads using MiXCR. The sample shows about 22,000 clones, 20% to 25% of them seen only once. Sequencing was performed on blood. Source of these receptors: a male donor with papillary thyroid cancer or a benign thyroid nodule (not recorded which). Some clones in this sample may be carry-over from other donors' samples.

The V call is TRBV20-1, the J call TRBJ1-1; TRBD1 agrees at 9 bases. The CDR3 contains 15 residues. CDR1 is DFQATT, CDR2 SNEGSKA, per germline (reference sequence). J lost 4 bases, V lost 0 bases, and 6 bases had no gene match. CDR3 coding DNA: TGCAGTGCTAGAGATCTTTGGACAGGGGCCACTGAAGCTTTCTTT. Its protein is CSARDLWTGATEAFF.

This clone appeared many times. The chain has TRBV6-1 and TRBJ2-1; D not certain. The CDR3 totals 14 residues. Trimming removed 5 bases from V and 8 bases from J, with 16 bases in between. The germline V gene encodes CDR1 MNHNS and CDR2 SASEGT. The CDR3 is CASSRAGRGDEQFF. CDR3 DNA sequence: TGTGCCAGCAGTAGGGCCGGACGTGGAGATGAGCAGTTCTTC.

This clone was detected only a few times. Other DNA sequences in the sample encode the same CDR3. The chain couples TRBV18 to TRBJ2-7, with 14 bases lining up with TRBD2. This CDR3 region has 14 residues. Trimming cost V 3 bases and J 10 bases; bases outside gene matches: 5. Germline CDR1 KGHSH, CDR2 LQKENI. CDR3 bases: TGTGCCAGCTCACCGGGGACTAGCGGGAGTGACCAGTACTTC. Residues: CASSPGTSGSDQYF.

This clone was detected many times. This rearrangement joins TRBV28 to TRBJ2-3; 10 nucleotides align to TRBD2. The V gene's germline CDR1 is MDHEN and CDR2 SYDVKM. J lost 1 base, V lost 6 bases, and 10 bases had no gene match. The length of the CDR3 is 17 residues. The CDR3 loop is CASRYSGRRGGTDTQYF. The CDR3 nucleotides are TGTGCCAGCAGGTATAGCGGGAGGAGGGGTGGCACAGATACGCAGTATTTT.

This clone was seen repeatedly, ten times or more. This chain joins TRBV19 and TRBJ2-1, with 10 bases fitting TRBD1. Per germline, CDR1 LNHDA and CDR2 SQIVND (reference sequence). The CDR3 runs to 14 residues. The V gene end was trimmed by 8 bases and the J gene end by 8 bases; junction bases not matched to a gene: 9. Written as DNA, the CDR3 is TGTGCCAGTTCTGGGGACAGGGGATTTTATGAGCAGTTCTTC. Translating it yields CASSGDRGFYEQFF.

This chain uses TRBV10-3 with TRBJ1-4, with no clear D. CDR1 is ENHRY, CDR2 SYGVKD, per germline. The CDR3 is 16 residues long. With 4 bases removed from V and 0 bases from J, the gap between germline ends came to 12 bases. The CDR3 region is CAISGGAPATNEKLFF. CDR3 nucleotides: TGTGCCATCAGTGGGGGAGCTCCTGCAACTAATGAAAAACTGTTTTTT.

There are many counts of this clone. The chain recombines TRBV24-1 with TRBJ2-1; D is perhaps TRBD2 (5 bases). The CDR3 length is 16 residues. With 3 bases removed from V and 0 bases from J, the gap between germline ends came to 11 bases. CDR1 and CDR2 from the germline V gene are KGHDR and SFDVKD. Here the CDR3 reads CATSDPTSLSYNEQFF. The CDR3 DNA reads TGTGCCACCAGTGATCCTACTAGTCTCTCCTACAATGAGCAGTTCTTC.

This clone came up a few times. The chain is built from TRBV20-1 and TRBJ1-2, with 9 bases fitting TRBD1. The CDR3 covers 14 residues. The germline CDR1 and CDR2 sequences are DFQATT and SNEGSKA (reference sequence). The CDR3 bases are TGCATTGGGTACACGACAGGGGGAGAATATGGCTACACCTTC. Translation gives CIGYTTGGEYGYTF.

V usage is TRBV11-2 and J usage is TRBJ2-1; D is unclear. There are 15 residues in the CDR3. Trimming shortened V by 1 base and J by 8 bases, and 15 bases separated the two germline ends. Germline CDR1 is SGHAT and CDR2 is FQNNGV. Here the CDR3 DNA reads TGTGCCAGCAGCTTAGTAGTTTGGAACCGAGATGAGCAGTTCTTC. Residues: CASSLVVWNRDEQFF. The variable domain in full, completed from reference TRBV11-2 and TRBJ2-1, reads EAGVAQSPRYKIIEKRQSVAFWCNPISGHATLYWYQQILGQGPKLLIQFQNNGVVDDSQLPKDRFSAERLKGVDSTLKIQPAKLEDSAVYLCASSLVVWNRDEQFFGPGTRLTVL.

There are many counts of this clone. CDR3 bases: TGTGCCAGCAAATCCTCGACTAGCGTCACAGATACGCAGTATTTT. Translating it yields CASKSSTSVTDTQYF. The V and J genes are TRBV12-3 or TRBV12-4 and TRBJ2-3; 8 bases align to TRBD2. There are 15 residues in the CDR3. The J segment lost 2 bases and the V segment lost 7 bases, leaving 8 bases of the junction unmatched.

In its sample, this clone was seen a few times. This chain connects TRBV6-1 to TRBJ2-7, with D perhaps matching TRBD1 or TRBD2 (5 bases each). V lost 3 bases and J lost 3, with 21 bases in between. This CDR3 has 17 residues. From germline, CDR1 is MNHNS and CDR2 SASEGT. The CDR3 loop reads CASSDGWVGEGIYEQYF. The CDR3, as DNA: TGTGCCAGCAGTGATGGATGGGTCGGTGAGGGGATCTACGAGCAGTACTTC.

The CDR3 sequence: CATGRATYNEQFF. CDR3 DNA: TGTGCCACCGGGAGGGCCACCTACAATGAGCAGTTCTTC. The chain has TRBV19 and TRBJ2-1; 8 nucleotides match TRBD2. This CDR3 spans 13 amino acids. V was pared by 10 bases and J by 2 bases, with 4 bases of the junction left unmatched. Germline values: CDR1 LNHDA, CDR2 SQIVND (reference sequence).

For this clone: A clone one base away is much larger, so this may be a read error. The chain recombines TRBV7-7 with TRBJ2-6; D uncertain. V lost 5 bases and J 0 bases, leaving 8 bases between the germline ends. Germline CDR1 and CDR2: SSHAT and FNYEAQ (reference sequence). CDR3 size: 15 residues. The CDR3 spells CASSPVGSGANVLTF. In nucleotides, the CDR3 is TGTGCCAGCAGCCCCGTGGGCTCTGGGGCCAACGTCCTGACTTTC. Based on the CDR3 plus reference TRBV7-7 and TRBJ2-6, the full variable domain is GAGVSQSPRYKVTKRGQDVTLRCDPISSHATLYWYQQALGQGPEFLTYFNYEAQPDKSGLPSDRFSAERPEGSISTLTIQRTEQRDSAMYRCASSPVGSGANVLTFGAGSRLTVL.

This clone was counted only a few times. A much larger clone differs from this one at a single base, so this may be a read error. The CDR3: CASRVLEDSSLHF. The CDR3 DNA follows: TGTGCCAGCAGGGTCCTGGAGGATTCATCCCTCCACTTT. The chain is built from TRBV2 and TRBJ1-6, with D unclear. The CDR3 has 13 amino acids. The germline V gene has CDR1 SNHLY and CDR2 FYNNEI. Supplemented by reference TRBV2 and TRBJ1-6, the full variable domain reads EPEVTQTPSHQVTQMGQEVILRCVPISNHLYFYWYRQILGQKVEFLVSFYNNEISEKSEIFDDQFSVERPDGSNFTLKIRSTKLEDSAMYFCASRVLEDSSLHFGNGTRLTVT.